The 30 T cell receptor beta chains listed next were all sequenced from one sample in a study of blood T cell repertoires in COVID-19. This table comes from immunoSEQ multiplex PCR, and its TCRdb copy is limited to in-frame clones, with some not included. The sample lists some 79,000 clones; 75% to 90% were seen once. What was sequenced was peripheral blood. The receptors were sampled from a man aged 70-80 years with active or convalescent COVID-19.

CDR3 nucleotide sequence: TGTGCCAGCAGCAAAGCCGTTGCGGGAGGATTTTTTTCGCTAGAGACCCAGTACTTC. It translates to CASSKAVAGGFFSLETQYF. The V gene is TRBV21-1, the J gene TRBJ2-5; TRBD2 is the table's D call and was not checked against the DNA. TRBV21-1 is shown as a pseudogene. The CDR3 contains 19 residues.

This rearrangement joins TRBV19 to TRBJ2-7; 10 bases align to TRBD1. Germline V gene sequence: CDR1 LNHDA, CDR2 SQIVND (reference sequence). Germline trimming cut 5 bases from V and 0 bases from J; bases unmatched to any gene: 19. CDR3 length equals 20 residues. CDR3 region: CASSSGLGQGTLDLSYEQYF. For the CDR3, the DNA is TGTGCCAGTAGTTCGGGCCTGGGACAGGGGACCCTAGACCTCTCCTACGAGCAGTACTTC.

The chain combines TRBV25-1 with TRBJ2-6; 11 nucleotides agree with TRBD1. The CDR3 is 17 amino acids. Germline CDR1 and CDR2: MGHDK and SYGVNS. The V gene end was trimmed by 6 bases and the J gene end by 2 bases; junction bases not matched to a gene: 6. The chain's CDR3 is CASSGGQGAPGANVLTF. The DNA for the CDR3 is TGTGCCAGCAGCGGCGGACAGGGGGCGCCTGGGGCCAACGTCCTGACTTTC.

The CDR3 reads CASSGDRVGQPQHF. DNA of the CDR3: TGTGCCAGCAGTGGAGACAGGGTCGGACAGCCCCAGCATTTT. V gene TRBV2 combines with J gene TRBJ1-5; 7 bases match TRBD1. Germline CDR1 SNHLY, CDR2 FYNNEI. This CDR3 has 14 residues. With 4 bases clipped from V and 7 bases from J, the junction kept 7 bases outside the gene matches.

The V call is TRBV27, the J call TRBJ1-1; the match to TRBD1 covers 7 bases. Germline V gene sequence: CDR1 MNHEY, CDR2 SMNVEV (reference sequence). The V gene end was trimmed by 3 bases and the J gene end by 5 bases; junction bases not matched to a gene: 9. This CDR3 contains 15 residues. The CDR3 sequence is CASSFSKGGQTEAFF. The CDR3 DNA reads as TGTGCCAGCAGTTTCTCCAAAGGGGGCCAAACTGAAGCTTTCTTT.

V usage is TRBV28 and J usage is TRBJ2-3; TRBD2 matches 10 bases. CDR1 is MDHEN, CDR2 SYDVKM, per germline. The V and J ends lost 4 bases and 1 base, in that order; junction bases with no gene match: 2. CDR3 length equals 15 residues. CDR3 loop: CASSSAGGGTDTQYF. The CDR3 DNA sequence: TGTGCCAGCAGTTCAGCGGGGGGGGGCACAGATACGCAGTATTTT.

The chain has TRBV27 and TRBJ1-1, with TRBD1 identical over 8 bases. Trimming at V came to 7 bases and at J to 0 bases, leaving 1 base not matched to a gene. The CDR3 has 13 amino acids. Germline CDR1 reads MNHEY; CDR2 reads SMNVEV (reference sequence). The CDR3 DNA is TGTGCCAGCAAGGGACAGGTGAACACTGAAGCTTTCTTT. Translating it yields CASKGQVNTEAFF.

V gene TRBV7-2 combines with J gene TRBJ2-2, with TRBD2 matching 11 bases. With 7 bases clipped from V and 6 bases from J, the junction kept 10 bases outside the gene matches. The germline CDR1 and CDR2 sequences are SGHTA and FQGNSA. This CDR3 is built from 16 residues. The CDR3: CASTQTSGISPGELFF. CDR3 sequence (DNA): TGTGCCAGCACCCAGACTAGCGGGATTTCACCCGGGGAGCTGTTTTTT.

The chain joins TRBV28 to TRBJ1-4, with TRBD1 identical over 7 bases. V gave up 3 bases and J gave up 3 bases; unmatched junction bases: 4. The CDR3 has 15 residues. Germline V gives CDR1 MDHEN, CDR2 SYDVKM. CDR3 sequence (DNA): TGTGCCAGCAGTTTTGGGGACAGATCTAATGAAAAACTGTTTTTT. This sequence encodes CASSFGDRSNEKLFF.

CDR3 protein: CATSDLRGSGIYNEQFF. The CDR3 bases are TGTGCCACCAGTGATTTGCGCGGGTCGGGAATCTACAATGAGCAGTTCTTC. V gene TRBV24-1 combines with J gene TRBJ2-1, with D tentatively TRBD2 (5 bases). This CDR3 is built from 17 residues. Per the germline V gene, CDR1 is KGHDR and CDR2 is SFDVKD. V lost 0 bases to trimming and J lost 3 bases, with 14 bases between them.

This rearrangement joins TRBV7-2 to TRBJ2-1; D gene uncertain. Germline V gene lookup returns CDR1 SGHTA and CDR2 FQGNSA. The V end lost 5 bases, the J end lost 0 bases, and 11 bases lay between the germline ends. There are 15 residues in the CDR3. CDR3 amino acids: CASSLNSNSYNEQFF. The DNA for the CDR3 is TGTGCCAGCAGCCTAAACAGTAACTCCTACAATGAGCAGTTCTTC.

This clone was counted between two and nine times. This rearrangement joins TRBV5-1 to TRBJ2-2; D may be TRBD1 (5 bases). In germline, CDR1 is SGHRS, CDR2 YFSETQ. V dropped 3 bases and J dropped 4 bases, with 7 bases sitting between them. CDR3 length equals 13 residues. CDR3 bases: TGCGCCAGCAGCTCGGACACCACCGGGGAGCTGTTTTTT. It codes for CASSSDTTGELFF.

This chain uses TRBV2 with TRBJ1-3; possible D gene TRBD1, 6 bases. This CDR3 comprises 19 residues. Germline V gene data show CDR1 as SNHLY and CDR2 as FYNNEI. The V end lost 3 bases, the J end lost 0 bases, and 21 bases lay between the germline ends. CDR3 residues: CASSDPMTGTLSSGNTIYF. In DNA form, the CDR3 reads TGTGCCAGCAGTGACCCTATGACAGGAACTCTTAGCTCTGGAAACACCATATATTTT.

The gene calls are TRBV6-2 or TRBV6-3 and TRBJ2-7; D is uncertain. Germline V CDR1 and CDR2: MNHEY, SVGEGT. Trimming stripped 4 bases from V and 2 bases from J, with 6 bases between. CDR3 size: 12 residues. The CDR3 region has the DNA TGTGCCAGCAGTTTATGGCCCTACGAGCAGTACTTC. As protein: CASSLWPYEQYF.

The gene calls are TRBV4-2 and TRBJ1-2; D is unclear. The CDR3 sequence is 16 residues long. Germline V CDR1 and CDR2: LGHNA, YNFKEQ. V gave up 3 bases and J gave up 7 bases, with 21 bases separating them. CDR3 protein: CASSQEWPITSSGYTF. In DNA form, the CDR3 reads TGTGCCAGCAGCCAGGAGTGGCCAATAACATCCTCTGGCTACACCTTC.

The V call is TRBV5-5, the J call TRBJ2-7; 7 nucleotides line up with TRBD1. There are 18 residues in the CDR3. Unmatched junction bases numbered 17, after V lost 1 base and J lost 4 bases. Looked up from germline, CDR1 is SGHKS and CDR2 is YYEKEE (reference sequence). The DNA for the CDR3 is TGTGCCAGCAGCTTGCAAGGACAGGCCACGTCTTTTTTTTACGAGCAGTACTTC. Its protein product is CASSLQGQATSFFYEQYF.

CDR3 in amino acids: CASSPVTGGANYGYTF. CDR3 DNA: TGTGCCAGCTCACCAGTGACAGGGGGCGCAAACTATGGCTACACCTTC. The gene calls are TRBV18 and TRBJ1-2, with 10 nucleotides matching TRBD1. The CDR3 is 16 amino acids. Looked up from germline, CDR1 is KGHSH and CDR2 is LQKENI. Germline trimming cut 2 bases from V and 2 bases from J; bases unmatched to any gene: 5.

Points on this clone: One end of the junction varies from germline; a read error may be responsible. The chain combines TRBV7-7 with TRBJ2-1; 7 bases are a match to TRBD2. The CDR3 sequence is 19 residues long. Germline V gene lookup returns CDR1 SSHAT and CDR2 FNYEAQ (reference sequence). In DNA form, the CDR3 reads TGTGCTAGCAGCTTAGGAGGTAGCGGGTTACCTAGCTCCTACAATGAGCAGTTCTTC. Residues: CASSLGGSGLPSSYNEQFF.

The V and J genes are TRBV7-2 and TRBJ1-2, with a tentative D call TRBD1 (5 bases). The germline CDR1 and CDR2 sequences are SGHTA and FQGNSA. Trimming stripped 1 base from V and 5 bases from J, with 14 bases between. The CDR3 has 15 amino acids. CDR3: CASSLGSGGGYGYTF. In DNA form, the CDR3 reads TGTGCCAGCAGCTTAGGGTCCGGGGGTGGTTATGGCTACACCTTC.

V is TRBV5-1 and J is TRBJ2-5; 9 positions agree with TRBD2. Germline V gene data show CDR1 as SGHRS and CDR2 as YFSETQ. The V and J ends lost 0 bases and 2 bases, in that order; junction bases with no gene match: 5. The CDR3 spans 16 residues. The CDR3 spells CASSLGGTSRQETQYF. In DNA form, the CDR3 reads TGCGCCAGCAGCTTGGGTGGGACTAGCAGGCAAGAGACCCAGTACTTC.

The chain joins TRBV3-1 (or the pseudogene TRBV3-2) to TRBJ1-4; D unclear. Trimming pared 1 base from V and 4 bases from J, leaving 4 bases between. Germline lookup yields CDR1 LGHDT and CDR2 YNNKEL (reference sequence). The CDR3 has 13 amino acids. The CDR3 sequence is CASSQALNEKLFF. The CDR3 nucleotides read TGTGCCAGCAGCCAAGCCCTTAATGAAAAACTGTTTTTT.

This chain's CDR3 is CASSTGQGTYEQYF. As DNA, the CDR3 is TGCGCCAGCAGTACGGGACAGGGAACCTACGAGCAGTACTTC. V gene TRBV10-2 combines with J gene TRBJ2-7; 9 bases match TRBD1. The CDR3 consists of 14 residues. CDR1 is WSHSY, CDR2 SAAADI, per germline. Losses at the gene ends were 5 bases for V and 2 bases for J; bases not matched to a gene: 4.

This chain links TRBV5-5 with TRBJ1-4; weak D call: TRBD1 (5 bases). This CDR3 contains 15 residues. Germline values: CDR1 SGHKS, CDR2 YYEKEE (reference sequence). Trimming cost V 4 bases and J 0 bases, with 10 bases left between them. The CDR3 spells CASSAQGTTNEKLFF. CDR3 nucleotides: TGTGCCAGCAGCGCGCAGGGTACAACTAATGAAAAACTGTTTTTT.

The rearrangement uses TRBV25-1 and TRBJ1-2; D gene unclear. V was shortened by 3 bases and J by 4 bases, with 18 bases between the two germline ends. The germline CDR1 and CDR2 sequences are MGHDK and SYGVNS. CDR3 length equals 16 residues. CDR3: CASSDGSLLPLYGYTF. The CDR3 bases are TGTGCCAGCAGTGATGGCAGCCTACTACCCCTCTATGGCTACACCTTC.

This chain joins TRBV11-2 and TRBJ2-1, with 9 positions matching TRBD1. The CDR3 consists of 15 residues. Germline CDR1 reads SGHAT; CDR2 reads FQNNGV. J was trimmed by 1 base and V by 5 bases; bases with no gene match: 3. In DNA form, the CDR3 reads TGTGCCAGCAGCGAGGGACAGGGATCCTACAATGAGCAGTTCTTC. The encoded protein is CASSEGQGSYNEQFF.

This clone came up once. The chain links TRBV5-1 to TRBJ1-1, with D unclear. The CDR3 is made up of 13 amino acids. Trimming removed 1 base at V and 7 bases at J, with 11 bases between. The germline gives CDR1 SGHRS, CDR2 YFSETQ. The CDR3: CASSLLPAGEAFF. CDR3 coding DNA: TGCGCCAGCAGCTTGCTCCCAGCAGGTGAAGCTTTCTTT.

The rearrangement joins TRBV5-1 to TRBJ2-5; 8 bases align to TRBD2. There are 16 residues in the CDR3. V lost 4 bases to trimming and J lost 4 bases; unmatched junction nucleotides: 12. The germline CDR1 and CDR2 sequences are SGHRS and YFSETQ. This CDR3 is CASSALSGEGPETQYF. The CDR3 nucleotides are TGCGCCAGCAGCGCACTTAGCGGGGAGGGGCCAGAGACCCAGTACTTC.

The chain combines TRBV11-2 with TRBJ2-1; TRBD2 aligns across 7 bases. Per germline, CDR1 SGHAT and CDR2 FQNNGV. The CDR3 is 15 amino acids. V lost 2 bases and J lost 10; bases outside the gene matches: 11. CDR3 DNA sequence: TGTGCCAGCAGCTTAACGGGACTAAACACAATAGAGCAGTTCTTC. Amino acids: CASSLTGLNTIEQFF. Together with reference TRBV11-2 and TRBJ2-1, the CDR3 gives the full variable domain: EAGVAQSPRYKIIEKRQSVAFWCNPISGHATLYWYQQILGQGPKLLIQFQNNGVVDDSQLPKDRFSAERLKGVDSTLKIQPAKLEDSAVYLCASSLTGLNTIEQFFGPGTRLTVL.

The chain employs TRBV4-3 and TRBJ1-2; D may be TRBD1 (6 bases). Trimming removed 4 bases at V and 9 bases at J, with 15 bases between. Germline V gives CDR1 LGHNA, CDR2 YSLEER. The CDR3 extends over 13 amino acids. The CDR3 loop is CASSRWGGVSYTF. DNA for the CDR3: TGCGCCAGCAGCCGTTGGGGGGGCGTGAGCTACACCTTC.

This clone turned up a few times. This rearrangement joins TRBV6-5 to TRBJ1-1; D is uncertain. The CDR3 extends over 15 amino acids. The germline V gene has CDR1 MNHEY and CDR2 SVGAGI. V lost 0 bases and J 0 bases, leaving 8 bases between the germline ends. CDR3 loop: CASSYSRSMNTEAFF. DNA for the CDR3: TGTGCCAGCAGTTACTCCAGGTCCATGAACACTGAAGCTTTCTTT.